These 9 T cell receptor beta chains were sequenced from one sample in a study of shared clonotypes between healthy human individuals. Sequencing used immunoSEQ multiplex PCR; TCRdb keeps in-frame clones, though not all of them. The sample holds approximately 2,000,000 clones, approximately 90% seen once. Material: naive CD4+ T cells from PBMCs. Regarding subset: CD45RA+ positively selected. The receptors originated from a man aged 18-30 years in good health. Some clones in this sample may be carry-over from other donors' samples.

V is TRBV11-2 and J is TRBJ2-1, with D maybe TRBD2 (6 bases). This CDR3 region has 18 residues. Between the trimmed V and J ends, which lost 3 bases and 4 bases, there was a span of 22 bases. Germline loops: CDR1 SGHAT, CDR2 FQNNGV. Written as DNA, the CDR3 is TGTGCCAGCAGCTTCGGGAGAGACCGGGACGCAGCGTACAATGAGCAGTTCTTC. This gives the protein CASSFGRDRDAAYNEQFF.

The chain couples TRBV2 to TRBJ2-1, with D unclear. Germline CDR1 SNHLY, CDR2 FYNNEI. With 4 bases removed from V and 9 bases from J, the gap between germline ends came to 16 bases. The CDR3 totals 14 residues. CDR3 residues: CASSGSLSDIEQFF. CDR3 in DNA: TGTGCCAGCAGTGGAAGCCTCAGCGATATTGAGCAGTTCTTC.

A note on this clone: Other nucleotide sequences in the sample specify the same CDR3. V gene TRBV7-9 combines with J gene TRBJ1-3; D remains unclear. Trimming left V 1 base short and J 8 bases short, with 6 bases between. The CDR3 length is 12 residues. CDR1 is SEHNR, CDR2 FQNEAQ, per germline (reference sequence). Here the CDR3 DNA reads TGTGCCAGCAGCTTAGTAGGTGACACCATATATTTT. Translation gives CASSLVGDTIYF. Using reference TRBV7-9 and TRBJ1-3 for the parts outside the CDR3, the full variable domain is DTGVSQNPRHKITKRGQNVTFRCDPISEHNRLYWYRQTLGQGPEFLTYFQNEAQLEKSRLLSDRFSAERPKGSFSTLEIQRTEQGDSAMYLCASSLVGDTIYFGEGSWLTVV.

This clone was picked up a small number of times. The chain joins TRBV19 to TRBJ1-2; a weak D match, TRBD1 (5 bases). Between the trimmed V and J ends, which lost 5 bases and 0 bases, there was a span of 16 bases. From germline, CDR1 is LNHDA and CDR2 SQIVND (reference sequence). This CDR3 has 16 residues. The CDR3 coding sequence is TGTGCCAGTAGTGACCTCCGACAGTTATCTAACTATGGCTACACCTTC. It encodes CASSDLRQLSNYGYTF.

This sequence joins TRBV28 and TRBJ2-3; a weak D match, TRBD1 (7 bases). CDR3 length equals 15 residues. V gave up 8 bases and J gave up 2 bases, with 17 bases separating them. CDR1 is MDHEN, CDR2 SYDVKM, per germline. The CDR3 sequence is CASLDQGGYTDTQYF. CDR3 nucleotides: TGTGCCAGCCTAGACCAGGGGGGCTACACAGATACGCAGTATTTT.

The chain joins TRBV5-1 to TRBJ2-3, with TRBD2 matching 8 bases. This CDR3 comprises 13 residues. Germline V gene lookup returns CDR1 SGHRS and CDR2 YFSETQ. The J segment lost 7 bases and the V segment lost 3 bases, leaving 4 bases of the junction unmatched. CDR3 sequence: CASSSGGMYTQYF. The CDR3 DNA reads TGCGCCAGCAGCTCGGGGGGGATGTATACGCAGTATTTT.

The chain carries TRBV10-3 and TRBJ1-4; D is unclear. The CDR3 consists of 13 residues. In germline, CDR1 is ENHRY, CDR2 SYGVKD. Trimming took off 3 bases at V and 8 bases at J, with 10 bases between the two ends. The CDR3 loop reads CAISDLPLEKLFF. CDR3 DNA: TGTGCCATCAGTGACCTACCGTTGGAAAAACTGTTTTTT.

This clone was seen a single time. The chain employs TRBV28 and TRBJ2-7; 8 bases are a match to TRBD2. Germline CDR1 reads MDHEN; CDR2 reads SYDVKM. The CDR3 runs 16 residues. V lost 7 bases to trimming and J lost 3 bases; unmatched junction nucleotides: 14. The CDR3 coding sequence is TGTGCCAGCAAAAGCGGGAGCAAAGGGGATCACTACGAGCAGTACTTC. Translation: CASKSGSKGDHYEQYF.

The genes are TRBV4-2 and TRBJ2-5; D unclear. The CDR3 extends over 13 amino acids. Between the trimmed V and J ends, which lost 4 bases and 5 bases, there was a span of 11 bases. Germline V gives CDR1 LGHNA, CDR2 YNFKEQ. This CDR3 is CASSPHPDETQYF. CDR3 coding DNA: TGTGCCAGCAGCCCACATCCCGATGAGACCCAGTACTTC.